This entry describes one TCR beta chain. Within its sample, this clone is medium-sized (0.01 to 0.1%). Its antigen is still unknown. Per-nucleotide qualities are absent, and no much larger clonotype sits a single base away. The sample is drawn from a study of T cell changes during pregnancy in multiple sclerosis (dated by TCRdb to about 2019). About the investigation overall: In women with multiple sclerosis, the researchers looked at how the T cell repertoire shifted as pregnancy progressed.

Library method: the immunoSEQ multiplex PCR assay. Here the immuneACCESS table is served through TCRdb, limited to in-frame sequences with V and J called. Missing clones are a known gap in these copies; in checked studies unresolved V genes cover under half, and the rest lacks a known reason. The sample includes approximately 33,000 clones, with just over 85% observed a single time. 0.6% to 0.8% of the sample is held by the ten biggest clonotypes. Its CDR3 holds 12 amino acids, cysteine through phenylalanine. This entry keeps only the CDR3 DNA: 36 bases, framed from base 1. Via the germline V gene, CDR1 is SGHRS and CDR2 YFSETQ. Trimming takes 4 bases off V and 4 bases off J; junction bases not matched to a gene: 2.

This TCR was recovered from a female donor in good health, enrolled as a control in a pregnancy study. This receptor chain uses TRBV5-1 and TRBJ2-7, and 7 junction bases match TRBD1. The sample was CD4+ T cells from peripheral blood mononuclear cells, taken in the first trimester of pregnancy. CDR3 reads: CASSIRGYEQYF. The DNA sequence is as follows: TGCGCCAGCAGCATCAGGGGGTACGAGCAGTACTTC.